This T cell receptor beta chain was sequenced in a study of neurological immune-mediated disorders. Regarding the study as a whole: The absence of shared CDR3 amino acid sequences among expanded clones across subjects suggests private repertoires in all groups.

Noted time point: longitudinal time-point 1 (baseline). Preparation of the unsorted libraries drew on 2 million PBMCs stored at -80 C. Synthesis of cDNA used 5'RACE (with 10-nucleotide random UMIs). Sequencing runs each generated in excess of 160 million TCR-beta sequences derived from 15-18 subjects. MiXCR, run by TCRdb on the 5' RACE reads, gives a single entry per CDR3 protein. The sample holds tens of thousands of distinct CDR3 sequences, around a tenth seen once. This clonotype was recorded at least ten times. Its target is not known. This TCR came from a male donor with HTLV-1-associated myelopathy (HAM/TSP). The sample comprised PBMCs.

The CDR3 bases are TGTGCCAGCAGTTTTTCCCAGGAGATCGCACCCCTCCACTTT. Residues: CASSFSQEIAPLHF. The chain employs TRBV12-3 or TRBV12-4 and TRBJ1-6; D is uncertain. The CDR3 loop spans 14 amino acids. V lost 3 bases, J lost 11 bases, and 14 bases lay in between.